This T cell receptor (beta chain) comes out of a study of blood T cell repertoires in COVID-19. The ends lost 7 bases at V and 4 bases at J; junction bases unmatched: 4. The CDR3 runs to 13 residues. This clone was seen a single time. The protocol was immunoSEQ multiplex PCR, while the TCRdb copy is restricted to in-frame clones and leaves out a portion. The sample records about 220,000 clones, approximately 84% being singletons. The V and J genes are TRBV12-3 or TRBV12-4 and TRBJ2-1; 7 bases are shared with TRBD2. The receptor was isolated from an older woman with acute or convalescent COVID-19. Sequenced sample: peripheral blood. CDR3 protein: CASTWGGYNEQFF. The CDR3 nucleotides are TGTGCCAGCACGTGGGGGGGTTACAATGAGCAGTTCTTC.